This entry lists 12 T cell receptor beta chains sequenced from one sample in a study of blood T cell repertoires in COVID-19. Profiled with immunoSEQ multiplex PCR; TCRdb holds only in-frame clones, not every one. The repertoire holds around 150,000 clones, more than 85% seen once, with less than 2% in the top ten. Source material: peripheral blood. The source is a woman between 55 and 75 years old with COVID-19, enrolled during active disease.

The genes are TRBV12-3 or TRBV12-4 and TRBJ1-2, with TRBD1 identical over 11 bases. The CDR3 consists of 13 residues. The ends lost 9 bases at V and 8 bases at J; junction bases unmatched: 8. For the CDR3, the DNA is TGTGCCAGTACGGGACAGGGGGGCTTCGGCTACACCTTC. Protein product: CASTGQGGFGYTF.

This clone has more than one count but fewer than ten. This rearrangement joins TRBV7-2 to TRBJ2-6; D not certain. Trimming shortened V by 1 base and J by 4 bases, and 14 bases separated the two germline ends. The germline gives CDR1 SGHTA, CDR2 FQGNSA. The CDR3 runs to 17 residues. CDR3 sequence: CASSLVPPGLGANVLTF. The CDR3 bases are TGTGCCAGCAGCTTAGTCCCCCCGGGTCTAGGGGCCAACGTCCTGACTTTC.

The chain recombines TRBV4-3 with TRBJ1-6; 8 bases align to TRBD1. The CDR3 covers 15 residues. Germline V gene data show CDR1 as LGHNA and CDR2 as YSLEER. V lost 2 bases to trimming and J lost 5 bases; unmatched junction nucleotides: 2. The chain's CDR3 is CASSQSTGDNSPLHF. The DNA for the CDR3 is TGCGCCAGCAGCCAATCGACAGGGGATAATTCACCCCTCCACTTT.

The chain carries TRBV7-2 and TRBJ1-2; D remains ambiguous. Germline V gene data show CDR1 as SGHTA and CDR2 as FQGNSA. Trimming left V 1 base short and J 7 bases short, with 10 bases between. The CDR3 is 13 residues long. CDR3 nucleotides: TGTGCCAGCAGCTTAGGAGGGTCGGTTGGCTACACCTTC. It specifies CASSLGGSVGYTF.

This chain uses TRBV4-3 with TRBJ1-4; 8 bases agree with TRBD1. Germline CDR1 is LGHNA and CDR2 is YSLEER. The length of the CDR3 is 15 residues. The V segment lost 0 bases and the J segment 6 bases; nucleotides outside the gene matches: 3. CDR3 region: CASSQEDRVYEKLFF. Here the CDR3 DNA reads TGCGCCAGCAGCCAAGAGGACAGGGTGTATGAAAAACTGTTTTTT.

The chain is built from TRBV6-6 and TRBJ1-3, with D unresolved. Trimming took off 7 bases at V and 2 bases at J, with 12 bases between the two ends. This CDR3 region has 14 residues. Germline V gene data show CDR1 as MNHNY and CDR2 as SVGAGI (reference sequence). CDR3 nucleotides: TGTGCCAGCATTCAGGACGGGACTGGAAACACCATATATTTT. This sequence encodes CASIQDGTGNTIYF.

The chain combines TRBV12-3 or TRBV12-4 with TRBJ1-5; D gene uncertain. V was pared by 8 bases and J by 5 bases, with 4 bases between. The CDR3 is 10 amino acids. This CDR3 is CASGDQPQHF. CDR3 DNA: TGTGCCAGCGGAGATCAGCCCCAGCATTTT.

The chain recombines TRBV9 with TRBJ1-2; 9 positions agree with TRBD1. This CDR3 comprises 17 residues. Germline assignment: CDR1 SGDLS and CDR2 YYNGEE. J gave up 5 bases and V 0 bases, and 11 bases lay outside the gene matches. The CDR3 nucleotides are TGTGCCAGCAGCGTAGACTCGGGACAGGGAGCAGCGTATGGCTACACCTTC. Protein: CASSVDSGQGAAYGYTF.

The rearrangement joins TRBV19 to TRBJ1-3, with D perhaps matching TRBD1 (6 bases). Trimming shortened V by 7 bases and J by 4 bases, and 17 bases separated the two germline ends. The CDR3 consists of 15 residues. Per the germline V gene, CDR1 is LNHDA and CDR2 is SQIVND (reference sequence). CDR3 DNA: TGTGCCAGTACCCTACCCACAGGGAACGGAAACACCATATATTTT. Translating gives CASTLPTGNGNTIYF.

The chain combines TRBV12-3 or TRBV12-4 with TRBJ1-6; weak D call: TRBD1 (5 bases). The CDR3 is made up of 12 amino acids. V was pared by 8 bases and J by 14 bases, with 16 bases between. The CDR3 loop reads CASGTQVQALHF. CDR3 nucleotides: TGTGCCAGCGGTACACAGGTCCAGGCCCTCCACTTT.

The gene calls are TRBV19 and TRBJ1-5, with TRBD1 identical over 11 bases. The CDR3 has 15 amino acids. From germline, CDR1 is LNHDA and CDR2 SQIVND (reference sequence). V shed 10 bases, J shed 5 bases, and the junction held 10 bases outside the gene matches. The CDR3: CAIGGTGGRDQPQHF. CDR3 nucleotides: TGTGCCATTGGCGGGACAGGGGGTCGGGATCAGCCCCAGCATTTT.

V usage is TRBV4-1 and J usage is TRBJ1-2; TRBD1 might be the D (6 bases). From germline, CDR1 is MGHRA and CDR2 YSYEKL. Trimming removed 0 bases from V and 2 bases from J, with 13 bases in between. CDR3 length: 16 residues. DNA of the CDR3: TGCGCCAGCAGCCAAGAGACTCTTACAGGGAACTATGGCTACACCTTC. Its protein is CASSQETLTGNYGYTF.